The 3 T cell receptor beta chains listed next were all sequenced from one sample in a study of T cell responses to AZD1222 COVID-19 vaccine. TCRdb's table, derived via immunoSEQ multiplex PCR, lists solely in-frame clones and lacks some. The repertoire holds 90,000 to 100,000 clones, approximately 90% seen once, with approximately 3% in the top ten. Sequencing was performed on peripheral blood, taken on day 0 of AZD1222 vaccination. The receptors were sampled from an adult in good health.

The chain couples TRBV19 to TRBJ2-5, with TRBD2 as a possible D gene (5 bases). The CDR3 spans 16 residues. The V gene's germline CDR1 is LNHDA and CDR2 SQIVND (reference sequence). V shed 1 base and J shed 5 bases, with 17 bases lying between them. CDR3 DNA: TGTGCCAGTAGTATAGGTAGAGGACTCCTTGGGGAGACCCAGTACTTC. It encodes CASSIGRGLLGETQYF.

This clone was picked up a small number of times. CDR3 in DNA: TGTGCCAGCAGCTTTATCACTGCGGGAAACACCATATATTTT. This codes for CASSFITAGNTIYF. The chain is built from TRBV7-2 and TRBJ1-3; D remains ambiguous. The CDR3 runs 14 residues. In germline, CDR1 is SGHTA, CDR2 FQGNSA. Trimming shortened V by 3 bases and J by 4 bases, and 10 bases separated the two germline ends.

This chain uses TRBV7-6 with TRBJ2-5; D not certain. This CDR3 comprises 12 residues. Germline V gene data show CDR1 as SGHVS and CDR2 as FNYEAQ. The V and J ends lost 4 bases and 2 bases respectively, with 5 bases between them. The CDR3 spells CASSSSQETQYF. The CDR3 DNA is TGTGCCAGCAGCTCCTCACAAGAGACCCAGTACTTC.